A single sample gave rise to the 32 T cell receptor beta chains below, sequenced in a study of blood T cell repertoires in COVID-19. Assay used: immunoSEQ multiplex PCR; TCRdb lists only in-frame clones, some missing. Altogether approximately 300,000 clones are present, 85% being singletons, with the ten largest covering under 2%. Sequencing was performed on PBMCs or T cells enriched from blood (not recorded which). These receptors all stem from a woman aged 25 to 39 who had been exposed to COVID-19.

The chain is built from TRBV28 and TRBJ1-3; D uncertain. The CDR3 is made up of 16 amino acids. The germline CDR1 and CDR2 sequences are MDHEN and SYDVKM. Trimming removed 3 bases from V and 0 bases from J, with 12 bases in between. The CDR3 DNA reads TGTGCCAGCAGTTTGAACGGGATCCACTCTGGAAACACCATATATTTT. Its protein is CASSLNGIHSGNTIYF. Together with reference TRBV28 and TRBJ1-3, the CDR3 gives the full variable domain: DVKVTQSSRYLVKRTGEKVFLECVQDMDHENMFWYRQDPGLGLRLIYFSYDVKMKEKGDIPEGYSVSREKKERFSLILESASTNQTSMYLCASSLNGIHSGNTIYFGEGSWLTVV.

The V and J genes are TRBV5-1 and TRBJ2-7; 7 bases fit TRBD1. After removal of 0 bases from V and 6 bases from J, the junction contained 3 bases not matched to a gene. There are 13 residues in the CDR3. Germline V gene sequence: CDR1 SGHRS, CDR2 YFSETQ. The CDR3 is CASSLDRGPEQYF. CDR3 nucleotide sequence: TGCGCCAGCAGCTTGGACAGGGGACCCGAGCAGTACTTC. The whole variable domain, remainder taken from reference TRBV5-1 and TRBJ2-7, is KAGVTQTPRYLIKTRGQQVTLSCSPISGHRSVSWYQQTPGQGLQFLFEYFSETQRNKGNFPGRFSGRQFSNSRSEMNVSTLELGDSALYLCASSLDRGPEQYFGPGTRLTVT.

V usage is TRBV9 and J usage is TRBJ2-1; 10 bases fit TRBD2. Per the germline V gene, CDR1 is SGDLS and CDR2 is YYNGEE. The CDR3 loop spans 15 amino acids. The V gene end was trimmed by 3 bases and the J gene end by 4 bases; junction bases not matched to a gene: 4. The CDR3 bases are TGTGCCAGCAGCGGCCAGGGACTAGCGTACAATGAGCAGTTCTTC. This encodes CASSGQGLAYNEQFF.

The chain links TRBV7-3 to TRBJ2-1; 7 bases fit TRBD1. From germline, CDR1 is SGHTA and CDR2 FQGTGA. The CDR3 length is 14 residues. Trimming took 1 base from V and 10 from J; bases not matched to a gene: 7. The CDR3 reads CASSLRRQGQEQFF. The CDR3 DNA reads TGTGCCAGCAGCTTAAGAAGACAGGGTCAGGAGCAGTTCTTC.

The CDR3 loop is CASSRRQSHSNQPQHF. The CDR3 bases are TGTGCCAGCTCACGTCGACAGTCCCATAGCAATCAGCCCCAGCATTTT. This chain links TRBV18 with TRBJ1-5, with D perhaps matching TRBD1 (5 bases). Germline V gene sequence: CDR1 KGHSH, CDR2 LQKENI. The CDR3 sequence is 16 residues long. Between the trimmed V and J ends, which lost 4 bases and 0 bases, there was a span of 13 bases.

The rearrangement joins TRBV28 to TRBJ2-7, with 7 bases matching TRBD1. Germline V lookup: CDR1 MDHEN, CDR2 SYDVKM. There are 14 residues in the CDR3. Trimming at V came to 6 bases and at J to 3 bases, leaving 8 bases not matched to a gene. CDR3 sequence reads: CASRTGTAYYEQYF. The CDR3 DNA reads TGTGCCAGCAGAACCGGGACAGCCTACTACGAGCAGTACTTC.

The chain combines TRBV10-3 with TRBJ2-3; tentatively, D is TRBD1 (5 bases). V lost 3 bases, J lost 4 bases, and 8 bases lay in between. Germline assignment: CDR1 ENHRY and CDR2 SYGVKD. This CDR3 spans 13 amino acids. The CDR3 protein is CAISESGPDTQYF. The CDR3 coding sequence is TGTGCCATCAGTGAATCAGGGCCAGATACGCAGTATTTT.

The V call is TRBV16, the J call TRBJ1-1; D possibly corresponds to TRBD1 (5 bases). CDR3 length: 12 amino acids. V lost 0 bases and J lost 8, with 7 bases in between. CDR1 and CDR2 (germline): KGHSY, FQNENV. CDR3 in amino acids: CASSQSNREAFF. CDR3 bases: TGTGCCAGCAGCCAATCGAACAGGGAAGCTTTCTTT.

J is TRBJ1-1 and V is TRBV5-1, with D maybe TRBD1 (6 bases). The CDR3 extends over 14 amino acids. Trimming removed 9 bases from V and 0 bases from J, with 15 bases in between. Germline V lookup: CDR1 SGHRS, CDR2 YFSETQ. This CDR3 is CATAKGEMNTEAFF. CDR3 coding DNA: TGCGCCACTGCCAAGGGGGAAATGAACACTGAAGCTTTCTTT.

This chain links TRBV5-5 with TRBJ1-5; D is uncertain. Germline CDR1 and CDR2: SGHKS and YYEKEE (reference sequence). CDR3 length: 15 amino acids. Trimming pared 0 bases from V and 0 bases from J, leaving 7 bases between. The CDR3 here is CASSLAQVSNQPQHF. The CDR3 coding sequence is TGTGCCAGCAGCTTGGCCCAGGTTAGCAATCAGCCCCAGCATTTT.

The V and J genes are TRBV4-1 and TRBJ1-5; D is undetermined. CDR1 and CDR2 (germline): MGHRA, YSYEKL. This CDR3 has 16 amino acids. The ends were cut back, 4 bases at V and 3 bases at J, with 16 bases in the middle. The CDR3 DNA reads as TGCGCCAGCAGCCCGTCAGAGCTGGGAGTCAATCAGCCCCAGCATTTT. Residues: CASSPSELGVNQPQHF.

CDR3 sequence: CASSLTAGFYNEQFF. The CDR3 nucleotides are TGTGCCAGCAGCTTAACGGCGGGGTTCTACAATGAGCAGTTCTTC. The chain has TRBV5-4 and TRBJ2-1; weak D call: TRBD2 (6 bases). The germline gives CDR1 SGHNT, CDR2 YYREEE (reference sequence). The CDR3 spans 15 residues. The germline V and J ends were trimmed by 2 bases and 3 bases, with 12 bases remaining between them.

The chain is built from TRBV13 and TRBJ2-2; the D is unclear. Trimming removed 2 bases at V and 0 bases at J, with 10 bases between. This CDR3 spans 16 amino acids. Germline assignment: CDR1 PRHDT and CDR2 FYEKMQ (reference sequence). The CDR3 protein is CASSLSATPNTGELFF. The CDR3, as DNA: TGTGCCAGCAGCTTATCTGCGACACCGAACACCGGGGAGCTGTTTTTT.

This chain uses TRBV5-1 with TRBJ2-3; 9 bases align to TRBD2. Germline V gene data show CDR1 as SGHRS and CDR2 as YFSETQ. After removal of 2 bases from V and 3 bases from J, the junction contained 7 bases not matched to a gene. This CDR3 contains 16 residues. The CDR3 sequence: CASSLSASGETDTQYF. CDR3 coding DNA: TGCGCCAGCAGCTTATCAGCTAGCGGGGAAACAGATACGCAGTATTTT.

V and J are TRBV15 and TRBJ2-1; 10 nucleotides line up with TRBD2. Germline V gene data show CDR1 as LNHNV and CDR2 as YYDKDF (reference sequence). The junction had 5 bases not matched to a gene; V was cut back by 0 bases and J by 6 bases. This CDR3 comprises 16 residues. CDR3 loop: CATSREIAGGTNEQFF. DNA for the CDR3: TGTGCCACCAGCAGAGAAATAGCGGGGGGTACCAATGAGCAGTTCTTC.

This sequence joins TRBV6-5 and TRBJ2-1, with 11 positions matching TRBD2. This CDR3 region has 14 residues. Germline V lookup: CDR1 MNHEY, CDR2 SVGAGI. The V segment lost 3 bases and the J segment 7 bases; nucleotides outside the gene matches: 2. CDR3 nucleotide sequence: TGTGCCAGCAGTTATGTAGCGGGGGGGAATGAGCAGTTCTTC. Its protein is CASSYVAGGNEQFF.

V usage is TRBV11-3 and J usage is TRBJ2-1; 10 bases line up with TRBD1. The V segment lost 3 bases and the J segment 5 bases; nucleotides outside the gene matches: 4. CDR1 and CDR2 (germline): SGHNT, YENEEA. This CDR3 has 15 amino acids. The chain's CDR3 is CASSFWDRGDNEQFF. The CDR3, as DNA: TGTGCCAGCAGCTTCTGGGACAGGGGCGACAATGAGCAGTTCTTC.

This chain connects TRBV27 to TRBJ2-5, with 7 bases that match TRBD1. V was clipped by 6 bases and J by 6 bases; unmatched bases: 4. Germline CDR1 reads MNHEY; CDR2 reads SMNVEV (reference sequence). The CDR3 is 12 residues long. CDR3 bases: TGTGCCAGCAGCCCAGGGGGTAAGACCCAGTACTTC. Encoded protein: CASSPGGKTQYF.

The rearrangement uses TRBV11-2 and TRBJ2-7; TRBD2 matches 7 bases. Germline V lookup: CDR1 SGHAT, CDR2 FQNNGV. This CDR3 contains 16 residues. With V trimmed by 4 bases and J by 6 bases, 15 bases remained unmatched. The CDR3 nucleotides are TGTGCCAGCAGCTCCTACGTAGGACTAGGACGAGCCGAGCAGTACTTC. The encoded protein is CASSSYVGLGRAEQYF. The full variable domain, rest sourced from reference TRBV11-2 and TRBJ2-7, is EAGVAQSPRYKIIEKRQSVAFWCNPISGHATLYWYQQILGQGPKLLIQFQNNGVVDDSQLPKDRFSAERLKGVDSTLKIQPAKLEDSAVYLCASSSYVGLGRAEQYFGPGTRLTVT.

This clone was recorded once. Different DNA sequences within this sample yield the same CDR3. The rearrangement joins TRBV2 to TRBJ2-3, with D perhaps matching TRBD2 (5 bases). V lost 2 bases, J lost 6 bases, and 9 bases lay in between. This CDR3 region has 13 residues. CDR1 SNHLY and CDR2 FYNNEI come from the germline V gene. The CDR3 protein is CASSERLADTQYF. CDR3 DNA: TGTGCCAGCAGTGAAAGGCTAGCTGATACGCAGTATTTT.

The chain employs TRBV7-3 and TRBJ2-5, with a possible D match to TRBD1 (5 bases). CDR1 and CDR2 (germline): SGHTA, FQGTGA. The CDR3 has 14 residues. Trimming removed 5 bases from V and 1 base from J, with 11 bases in between. The CDR3 nucleotides read TGTGCCAGCAGCCCGTCCAGGGTCCAAGAGACCCAGTACTTC. Translation: CASSPSRVQETQYF.

J is TRBJ1-1 and V is TRBV7-9; TRBD1 matches at 8 bases. The germline CDR1 and CDR2 sequences are SEHNR and FQNEAQ (reference sequence). The CDR3 is 15 residues long. V trimming: 5 bases; J trimming: 5 bases; junction bases outside the gene matches: 10. The CDR3 coding sequence is TGTGCCAGCAGCCCAAACGGACAGGGAGGTACTGAAGCTTTCTTT. Encoded protein: CASSPNGQGGTEAFF.

V gene TRBV18 combines with J gene TRBJ2-7, with a weak D call TRBD1 (5 bases). The CDR3 is 15 amino acids. The germline CDR1 and CDR2 sequences are KGHSH and LQKENI. V was clipped by 0 bases and J by 3 bases, with 12 bases between them. Here the CDR3 reads CASSPPSGKLYEQYF. CDR3 nucleotide sequence: TGTGCCAGCTCACCACCCTCAGGGAAACTCTACGAGCAGTACTTC.

V usage is TRBV24-1 and J usage is TRBJ1-4, with 7 positions matching TRBD1. V lost 4 bases and J lost 0; bases outside the gene matches: 7. The CDR3 contains 17 residues. Looked up from germline, CDR1 is KGHDR and CDR2 is SFDVKD. The CDR3 reads CATSEGQQKTTNEKLFF. The CDR3 DNA sequence: TGTGCCACCAGTGAGGGACAGCAAAAGACAACTAATGAAAAACTGTTTTTT.

This clone occurred once. The chain couples TRBV10-3 to TRBJ1-5; the match to TRBD1 covers 8 bases. J was trimmed by 4 bases and V by 4 bases; bases with no gene match: 3. Looked up from germline, CDR1 is ENHRY and CDR2 is SYGVKD. This CDR3 is built from 14 residues. The DNA of the CDR3 is TGTGCCATCAGTGCGGGGGACAGGAATCAGCCCCAGCATTTT. Translation: CAISAGDRNQPQHF.

Points on this clone: The sample carries other DNA sequences with the same CDR3. V gene TRBV30 combines with J gene TRBJ1-2; no reliable D call. V dropped 0 bases and J dropped 5 bases, with 4 bases sitting between them. Germline lookup yields CDR1 GTSNPN and CDR2 SVGIG (reference sequence). The CDR3 runs 11 residues. CDR3 in amino acids: CAWSVSYGYTF. The CDR3 bases are TGTGCCTGGAGTGTATCTTATGGCTACACCTTC.

V gene TRBV9 combines with J gene TRBJ2-1, with D maybe TRBD2 (6 bases). The CDR3 runs to 15 residues. V shed 0 bases and J shed 3 bases, with 10 bases lying between them. The germline V gene encodes CDR1 SGDLS and CDR2 YYNGEE. This CDR3 reads CASSVAAGFYNEQFF. CDR3 coding DNA: TGTGCCAGCAGCGTAGCCGCGGGGTTCTACAATGAGCAGTTCTTC.

This chain uses TRBV4-2 with TRBJ1-4; no clear D. From germline, CDR1 is LGHNA and CDR2 YNFKEQ. Trimming took 4 bases from V and 0 from J, leaving 9 bases between them. The CDR3 runs 15 residues. Here the CDR3 reads CASSRDGSTNEKLFF. Written as DNA, the CDR3 is TGTGCCAGCAGCCGAGACGGTTCAACTAATGAAAAACTGTTTTTT.

The gene calls are TRBV27 and TRBJ2-7; 8 bases fit TRBD2. The J segment lost 4 bases and the V segment lost 3 bases, leaving 5 bases of the junction unmatched. CDR3 length: 14 amino acids. Germline CDR1 is MNHEY and CDR2 is SMNVEV (reference sequence). The DNA for the CDR3 is TGTGCCAGCAGTTTGTACGGGGGGGGTTACGAGCAGTACTTC. It codes for CASSLYGGGYEQYF.

This chain links TRBV27 with TRBJ1-1, with TRBD1 identical over 9 bases. CDR3 length: 16 residues. J gave up 5 bases and V 6 bases, and 13 bases lay outside the gene matches. CDR1 and CDR2 from the germline V gene are MNHEY and SMNVEV (reference sequence). CDR3 in DNA: TGTGCCAGCAGCCCCTTCCACGGGACAGGGCGAACTGAAGCTTTCTTT. Amino acids: CASSPFHGTGRTEAFF.

The chain links TRBV27 to TRBJ2-1, with TRBD2 matching 7 bases. The CDR3 length is 14 residues. CDR1 is MNHEY and CDR2 is SMNVEV in the germline V gene (reference sequence). The V gene end was trimmed by 4 bases and the J gene end by 5 bases; junction bases not matched to a gene: 5. This chain's CDR3 is CASSSRTSNNEQFF. CDR3 nucleotide sequence: TGTGCCAGCAGTTCGCGGACTAGTAACAATGAGCAGTTCTTC.

V and J are TRBV18 and TRBJ2-4, with TRBD1 matching 7 bases. J gave up 3 bases and V 5 bases, and 7 bases lay outside the gene matches. This CDR3 has 15 residues. Germline CDR1 reads KGHSH; CDR2 reads LQKENI. The CDR3 protein is CASSTTGTVKNIQYF. CDR3 sequence (DNA): TGTGCCAGCTCAACGACCGGGACAGTCAAAAACATTCAGTACTTC.